The next 25 T cell receptor beta chains were all read from a single sample in a study of prognosis after radiotherapy for stage I lung cancer. Two-round multiplex PCR amplified TCR beta CDR3 from genomic DNA. For every TRBV and TRBJ gene, a specific primer was used in first-round PCR. TCRdb re-called the multiplex PCR reads with MiXCR, one entry per CDR3 protein. The table has approximately 14,000 distinct CDR3 sequences, about half seen once. The sequencing used PBMCs, collected before or after stereotactic body radiation therapy (not recorded which). The receptors here all came from a donor aged 50 or older with non-small cell lung cancer.

This clonotype came up many times. The chain has TRBV7-3 and TRBJ2-1; 11 nucleotides match TRBD2. The CDR3 contains 15 residues. J was trimmed by 5 bases and V by 5 bases; bases with no gene match: 5. CDR1 and CDR2 from the germline V gene are SGHTA and FQGTGA. The CDR3 DNA reads as TGTGCCAGCAGCGACGGACTAGCGGGCAACAATGAGCAGTTCTTC. Translated: CASSDGLAGNNEQFF.

This clonotype has ten or more counts. The chain employs TRBV4-1 and TRBJ1-2, with D maybe TRBD1 (5 bases). Germline V lookup: CDR1 MGHRA, CDR2 YSYEKL. V was shortened by 1 base and J by 1 base, with 10 bases between the two germline ends. The CDR3 has 15 amino acids. The CDR3 DNA reads as TGCGCCAGCAGCCAAGGCCCGACAGTTAACTATGGCTACACCTTC. It specifies CASSQGPTVNYGYTF.

The sample holds many counts of this clonotype. The V call is TRBV27, the J call TRBJ2-5; D is perhaps TRBD1 (5 bases). Per germline, CDR1 MNHEY and CDR2 SMNVEV (reference sequence). Trimming removed 5 bases at V and 1 base at J, with 8 bases between. The length of the CDR3 is 13 residues. The CDR3 protein is CASSLQGQETQYF. CDR3 DNA sequence: TGTGCCAGCAGTCTCCAGGGCCAAGAGACCCAGTACTTC.

This chain connects TRBV7-9 to TRBJ2-1; D may correspond to TRBD1 or TRBD2 (5 bases each). The CDR3 spans 16 residues. The germline CDR1 and CDR2 sequences are SEHNR and FQNEAQ (reference sequence). V was clipped by 4 bases and J by 0 bases, with 13 bases between them. CDR3 coding DNA: TGTGCCAGCAGCTCCGGGACCAAACGCTCCTACAATGAGCAGTTCTTC. The encoded protein is CASSSGTKRSYNEQFF.

Regarding this clonotype: A much larger clone lies a single base off, so this may be a read error. V usage is TRBV5-1 and J usage is TRBJ2-3; TRBD2 matches at 9 bases. The CDR3 length is 15 residues. With V trimmed by 4 bases and J by 1 base, 4 bases remained unmatched. Germline CDR1 and CDR2: SGHRS and YFSETQ. The DNA of the CDR3 is TGCGCCAGCAGCGCCTGGACTAGCGGCACAGATACGCAGTATTTT. Amino acid sequence: CASSAWTSGTDTQYF.

This clonotype appeared many times. This rearrangement joins TRBV6-2 or TRBV6-3 to TRBJ1-4; D may be TRBD1 (6 bases). In germline, CDR1 is MNHEY, CDR2 SVGEGT. V lost 6 bases, J lost 4 bases, and 15 bases lay in between. The CDR3 is 15 residues long. The CDR3 region has the DNA TGTGCCAGCAGGACCCCGACAGGAGATAATGAAAAACTGTTTTTT. This codes for CASRTPTGDNEKLFF.

This clonotype has a count of ten or more. The genes are TRBV5-4 and TRBJ2-2; D perhaps matches TRBD2 (5 bases). This CDR3 contains 17 residues. CDR1 is SGHNT and CDR2 is YYREEE in the germline V gene (reference sequence). The ends were cut back, 0 bases at V and 4 bases at J, with 16 bases in the middle. In DNA, the CDR3 is TGTGCCAGCAGCTTGGAGTCGGCCAGAGGGAGCACCGGGGAGCTGTTTTTT. Translation gives CASSLESARGSTGELFF.

In this sample, this clonotype turned up many times. The V call is TRBV28, the J call TRBJ2-5, with 14 bases that match TRBD2. Germline-derived CDR1 and CDR2 are MDHEN and SYDVKM. The CDR3 runs to 15 residues. V lost 5 bases and J lost 5; bases outside the gene matches: 4. The CDR3 region has the DNA TGTGCCAGCAGTCCGGGACTAGCGGGAGCGGAGACCCAGTACTTC. This sequence encodes CASSPGLAGAETQYF.

The chain employs TRBV6-5 and TRBJ2-1; no definite D call. The CDR3 is 15 residues long. The germline V gene encodes CDR1 MNHEY and CDR2 SVGAGI. Trimming took off 4 bases at V and 4 bases at J, with 14 bases between the two ends. The CDR3 DNA sequence: TGTGCCAGCAGTTCTCGACCGGTACCGTACAATGAGCAGTTCTTC. It encodes CASSSRPVPYNEQFF.

This clonotype has just a few counts. The chain links TRBV5-5 to TRBJ2-7; the D gene is possibly TRBD2 (5 bases). The CDR3 consists of 13 residues. Deletions cut 2 bases from V and 3 bases from J, with 9 bases between. The germline CDR1 and CDR2 sequences are SGHKS and YYEKEE (reference sequence). The CDR3 here is CASSFSSHYEQYF. CDR3 coding DNA: TGTGCCAGCAGCTTTTCTAGCCACTACGAGCAGTACTTC.

The chain carries TRBV7-9 and TRBJ2-7; a weak D match, TRBD1 (6 bases). V gave up 5 bases and J gave up 0 bases, with 11 bases separating them. Germline CDR1 SEHNR, CDR2 FQNEAQ (reference sequence). This CDR3 is built from 14 residues. CDR3 sequence (DNA): TGTGCCAGCAGCATCCGGGACAACTCCTACGAGCAGTACTTC. This encodes CASSIRDNSYEQYF.

Of note for this clonotype: A far larger clone is a single base away, which makes a read error likely. The chain carries TRBV11-3 and TRBJ2-7; 12 nucleotides line up with TRBD1. Germline V gene data show CDR1 as SGHNT and CDR2 as YENEEA. This CDR3 comprises 16 residues. The CDR3 coding sequence is TGTGCCAGCAGCTTAGTTGGGACAGGGGGCTCCGACGAGCAGTACTTC. Translating it yields CASSLVGTGGSDEQYF.

Concerning this clonotype: A read error likely explains this, since a far larger clone differs by one base. The CDR3 is CASSKLGTEPFF. The CDR3 region has the DNA TGTGCCAGCAGCAAGCTAGGCACTGAACCTTTCTTT. This chain connects TRBV24-1 to TRBJ1-1, with D unresolved. This CDR3 spans 12 amino acids. The V gene's germline CDR1 is KGHDR and CDR2 SFDVKD.

This clonotype has at least ten counts. V gene TRBV5-5 combines with J gene TRBJ2-1, with 7 nucleotides matching TRBD1. In germline, CDR1 is SGHKS, CDR2 YYEKEE (reference sequence). The ends lost 6 bases at V and 4 bases at J; junction bases unmatched: 10. The CDR3 consists of 15 residues. CDR3 nucleotides: TGTGCCAGCACCTTAGGACAGGAGACTTACAATGAGCAGTTCTTC. Protein product: CASTLGQETYNEQFF. The whole variable domain, filled in from reference TRBV5-5 and TRBJ2-1, reads DAGVTQSPTHLIKTRGQQVTLRCSPISGHKSVSWYQQVLGQGPQFIFQYYEKEERGRGNFPDRFSARQFPNYSSELNVNALLLGDSALYLCASTLGQETYNEQFFGPGTRLTVL.

This clonotype has a count of ten or more. The rearrangement joins TRBV6-1 to TRBJ2-5, with 11 nucleotides matching TRBD1. The CDR3 runs to 16 residues. The V segment lost 5 bases and the J segment 4 bases; nucleotides outside the gene matches: 9. Germline loops: CDR1 MNHNS, CDR2 SASEGT. CDR3 coding DNA: TGTGCCAGCAGTCCCCATCGGACAGGGGGCGGAGAGACCCAGTACTTC. Its protein is CASSPHRTGGGETQYF.

The chain links TRBV29-1 to TRBJ1-1; unclear D gene. In germline, CDR1 is SQVTM, CDR2 ANQGSEA. The CDR3 is 12 amino acids. Between the trimmed V and J ends, which lost 4 bases and 4 bases, there was a span of 10 bases. CDR3 region: CSVAAQLTEAFF. As DNA, the CDR3 is TGCAGCGTTGCGGCTCAACTCACTGAAGCTTTCTTT.

Concerning this clonotype: The junction and the germline gene differ at one end; a read error may be behind it. The V call is TRBV6-2 or TRBV6-3, the J call TRBJ2-5, with 10 bases lining up with TRBD1. Germline lookup yields CDR1 MNHEY and CDR2 SVGEGT. The CDR3 loop spans 18 amino acids. Here the CDR3 DNA reads TGTGCCAGCAGTTTTAACTCGGGAAGGACAGGGGGTAAAGAGACACAGTACTTC. The encoded protein is CASSFNSGRTGGKETQYF.

As for this clonotype: It differs at one base from a far larger clone, so likely a read error. The chain uses TRBV6-5 and TRBJ2-2, with D hard to call. The CDR3 contains 13 residues. CDR1 MNHEY and CDR2 SVGAGI come from the germline V gene. Trimming removed 5 bases from V and 7 bases from J, with 11 bases in between. This chain's CDR3 is CASSPTMRGELFF. In DNA, the CDR3 is TGTGCCAGCAGTCCGACGATGCGCGGGGAGCTGTTTTTT.

This clonotype was observed many times. This chain connects TRBV11-1 to TRBJ2-3; D might be TRBD1 (6 bases). Germline loops: CDR1 SGHAT, CDR2 FQDESV (reference sequence). V was pared by 3 bases and J by 2 bases, with 12 bases between. The CDR3 consists of 15 residues. The CDR3 sequence: CASSFGTHNTDTQYF. CDR3 in DNA: TGTGCCAGCAGCTTCGGGACACACAACACAGATACGCAGTATTTT.

This clonotype occurred many times. The chain recombines TRBV10-3 with TRBJ2-3; 13 nucleotides line up with TRBD2. The CDR3 totals 17 residues. V lost 3 bases and J lost 5; bases outside the gene matches: 8. Germline values: CDR1 ENHRY, CDR2 SYGVKD. Here the CDR3 reads CAISDDGTSGMIDTQYF. The DNA for the CDR3 is TGTGCCATCAGTGACGACGGGACTAGCGGGATGATAGATACGCAGTATTTT.

This clonotype was seen only once. This chain links TRBV3-1 with TRBJ2-7, with 7 bases identical to TRBD2. The junction had 5 bases not matched to a gene; V was cut back by 4 bases and J by 2 bases. This CDR3 has 14 amino acids. Germline values: CDR1 LGHDT, CDR2 YNNKEL (reference sequence). The CDR3 reads CASSPGGGPYEQYF. The CDR3 coding sequence is TGTGCCAGCAGCCCCGGCGGGGGACCCTACGAGCAGTACTTC.

By share of the sample, this clonotype is medium-sized (0.01 to 0.1%). The rearrangement links TRBV6-1 to TRBJ1-6; no firm D call. The V end lost 1 base, the J end lost 6 bases, and 10 bases lay between the germline ends. The CDR3 is 15 amino acids. Germline values: CDR1 MNHNS, CDR2 SASEGT. The CDR3 sequence is CASSEGSFLNSPLHF. The CDR3 DNA reads as TGTGCCAGCAGTGAAGGCAGTTTCCTTAATTCACCCCTCCACTTT.

Comments on this clonotype: A far larger clone is a single base away, which makes a read error likely. The rearrangement joins TRBV7-2 to TRBJ2-7, with D possibly matching TRBD2 (5 bases). There are 11 residues in the CDR3. CDR1 is SGHTA and CDR2 is FQGNSA in the germline V gene. The CDR3 DNA follows: TGTGTCAGCAGACGGACTCTTGGACTGTACTTC. It yields the protein CVSRRTLGLYF.

This clonotype showed up many times. The CDR3 does not close with the conserved phenylalanine or tryptophan, likely indicating a read error. The chain links TRBV6-5 to TRBJ2-3; D may be TRBD1 (6 bases). The CDR3 is 15 residues long. Germline V gives CDR1 MNHEY, CDR2 SVGAGI. The germline V and J ends were trimmed by 0 bases and 7 bases, with 14 bases remaining between them. CDR3 DNA sequence: TGTGCCAGCAGTTACTCGAGCTGGACAGAGAATACGCAGTATTCT. It codes for CASSYSSWTENTQYS.

This clonotype was counted many times. The chain carries TRBV5-1 and TRBJ2-3; D is undetermined. Germline values: CDR1 SGHRS, CDR2 YFSETQ. This CDR3 region has 16 residues. Deletions cut 2 bases from V and 1 base from J, with 14 bases between. The CDR3 DNA follows: TGCGCCAGCAGCTTTAACCCCCCAAGGGGCACAGATACGCAGTATTTT. This encodes CASSFNPPRGTDTQYF.